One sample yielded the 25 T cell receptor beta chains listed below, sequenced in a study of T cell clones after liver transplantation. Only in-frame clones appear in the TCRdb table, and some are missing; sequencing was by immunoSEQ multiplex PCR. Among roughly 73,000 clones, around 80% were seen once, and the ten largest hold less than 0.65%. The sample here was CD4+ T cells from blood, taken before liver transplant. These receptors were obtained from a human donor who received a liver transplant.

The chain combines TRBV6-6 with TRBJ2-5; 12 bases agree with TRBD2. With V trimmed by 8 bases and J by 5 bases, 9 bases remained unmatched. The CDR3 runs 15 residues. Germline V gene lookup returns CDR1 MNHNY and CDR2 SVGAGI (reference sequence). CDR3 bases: TGTGCCAGCGCCCAGACTAGCGGGAGTGCTGAGACCCAGTACTTC. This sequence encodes CASAQTSGSAETQYF.

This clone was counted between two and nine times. The CDR3 spells CASSGQGLANTGELFF. The CDR3 bases are TGTGCCAGCAGCGGCCAGGGACTAGCGAACACCGGGGAGCTGTTTTTT. The V gene is TRBV9, the J gene TRBJ2-2; 8 bases match TRBD2. The CDR3 length is 16 residues. Germline V CDR1 and CDR2: SGDLS, YYNGEE. With V trimmed by 3 bases and J by 0 bases, 4 bases remained unmatched.

CDR3 nucleotide sequence: TGTGCCTGGAGGGCCGCCAACAGGCTCGTGGGGAACACTGAAGCTTTCTTT. Protein sequence: CAWRAANRLVGNTEAFF. This rearrangement joins TRBV30 to TRBJ1-1; D is perhaps TRBD1 (5 bases). Germline values: CDR1 GTSNPN, CDR2 SVGIG (reference sequence). Trimming removed 3 bases from V and 1 base from J, with 21 bases in between. The CDR3 loop spans 17 amino acids.

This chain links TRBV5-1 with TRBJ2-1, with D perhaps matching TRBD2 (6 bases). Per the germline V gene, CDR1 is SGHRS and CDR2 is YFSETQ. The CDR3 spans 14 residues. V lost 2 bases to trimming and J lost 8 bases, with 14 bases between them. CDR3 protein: CASSFGGGSDEQFF. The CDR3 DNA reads TGCGCCAGCAGCTTTGGCGGAGGGTCGGATGAGCAGTTCTTC.

Here the CDR3 reads CASSFRGLSGNTIYF. The CDR3 nucleotides read TGTGCCAGCAGTTTTCGGGGGCTGTCTGGAAACACCATATATTTT. The chain recombines TRBV27 with TRBJ1-3; tentative D call: TRBD1 (6 bases). This CDR3 contains 15 residues. The V and J ends lost 3 bases and 1 base respectively, with 10 bases between them. CDR1 is MNHEY, CDR2 SMNVEV, per germline (reference sequence).

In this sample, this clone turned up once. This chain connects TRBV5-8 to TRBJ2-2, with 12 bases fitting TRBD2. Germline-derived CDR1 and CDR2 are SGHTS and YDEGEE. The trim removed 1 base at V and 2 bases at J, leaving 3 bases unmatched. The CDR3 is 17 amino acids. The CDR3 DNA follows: TGTGCCAGCAGCTTGACTAGCGGGAGGACCAACACCGGGGAGCTGTTTTTT. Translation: CASSLTSGRTNTGELFF.

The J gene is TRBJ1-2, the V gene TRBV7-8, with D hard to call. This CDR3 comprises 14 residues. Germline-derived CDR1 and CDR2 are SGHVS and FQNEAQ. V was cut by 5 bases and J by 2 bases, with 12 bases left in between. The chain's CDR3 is CASSPYSVNYGYTF. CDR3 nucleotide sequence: TGTGCCAGCAGCCCCTACAGTGTCAACTATGGCTACACCTTC. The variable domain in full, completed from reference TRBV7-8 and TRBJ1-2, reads GAGVSQSPRYKVAKRGQDVALRCDPISGHVSLFWYQQALGQGPEFLTYFQNEAQLDKSGLPSDRFFAERPEGSVSTLKIQRTQQEDSAVYLCASSPYSVNYGYTFGSGTRLTVV.

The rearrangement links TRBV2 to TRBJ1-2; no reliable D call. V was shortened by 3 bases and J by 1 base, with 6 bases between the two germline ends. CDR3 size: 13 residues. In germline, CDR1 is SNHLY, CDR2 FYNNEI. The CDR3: CASSEDFNYGYTF. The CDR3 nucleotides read TGTGCCAGCAGTGAGGATTTTAACTATGGCTACACCTTC.

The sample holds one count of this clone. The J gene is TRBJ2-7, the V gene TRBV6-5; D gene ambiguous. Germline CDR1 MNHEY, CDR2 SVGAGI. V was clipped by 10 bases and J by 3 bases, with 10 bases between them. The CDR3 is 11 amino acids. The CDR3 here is CATRQNYEQYF. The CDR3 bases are TGTGCCACCCGCCAAAACTACGAGCAGTACTTC.

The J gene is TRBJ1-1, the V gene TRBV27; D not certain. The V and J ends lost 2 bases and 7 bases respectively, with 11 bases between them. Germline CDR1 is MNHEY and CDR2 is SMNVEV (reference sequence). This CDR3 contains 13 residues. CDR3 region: CASSLSRQREAFF. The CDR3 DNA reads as TGTGCCAGCAGTTTAAGTCGGCAGCGTGAAGCTTTCTTT.

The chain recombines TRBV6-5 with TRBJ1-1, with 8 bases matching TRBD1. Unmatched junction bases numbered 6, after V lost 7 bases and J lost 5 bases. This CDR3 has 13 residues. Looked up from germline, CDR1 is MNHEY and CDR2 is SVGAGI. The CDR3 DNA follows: TGTGCCAGCACCAGGGGGCGCGGTACTGAAGCTTTCTTT. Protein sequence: CASTRGRGTEAFF.

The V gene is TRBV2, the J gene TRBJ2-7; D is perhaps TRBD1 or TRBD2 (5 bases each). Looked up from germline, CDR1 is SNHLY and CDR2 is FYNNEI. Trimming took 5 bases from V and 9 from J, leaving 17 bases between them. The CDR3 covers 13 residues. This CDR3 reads CASSTHERGWQYF. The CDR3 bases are TGTGCCAGCAGTACTCACGAGAGGGGTTGGCAGTACTTC. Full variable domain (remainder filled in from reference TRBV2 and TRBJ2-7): EPEVTQTPSHQVTQMGQEVILRCVPISNHLYFYWYRQILGQKVEFLVSFYNNEISEKSEIFDDQFSVERPDGSNFTLKIRSTKLEDSAMYFCASSTHERGWQYFGPGTRLTVT.

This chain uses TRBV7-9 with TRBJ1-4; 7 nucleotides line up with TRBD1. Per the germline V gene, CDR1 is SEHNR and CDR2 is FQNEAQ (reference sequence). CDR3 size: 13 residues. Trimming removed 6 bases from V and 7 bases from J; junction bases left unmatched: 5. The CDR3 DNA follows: TGTGCCAGCAGGTCTACAGGGGCTGAAAAACTGTTTTTT. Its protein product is CASRSTGAEKLFF.

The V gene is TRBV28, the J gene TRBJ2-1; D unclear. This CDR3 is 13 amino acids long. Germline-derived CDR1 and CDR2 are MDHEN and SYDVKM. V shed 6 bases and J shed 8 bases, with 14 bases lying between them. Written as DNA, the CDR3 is TGTGCCAGCAGCTGGGCAGCTAGGGATGAGCAGTTCTTC. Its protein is CASSWAARDEQFF. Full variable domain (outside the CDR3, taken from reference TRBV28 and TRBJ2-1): DVKVTQSSRYLVKRTGEKVFLECVQDMDHENMFWYRQDPGLGLRLIYFSYDVKMKEKGDIPEGYSVSREKKERFSLILESASTNQTSMYLCASSWAARDEQFFGPGTRLTVL.

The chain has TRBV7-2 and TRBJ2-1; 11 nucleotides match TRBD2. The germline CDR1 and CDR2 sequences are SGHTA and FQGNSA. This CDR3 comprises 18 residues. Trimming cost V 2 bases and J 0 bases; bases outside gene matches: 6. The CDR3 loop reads CASSLTPLAGGSYNEQFF. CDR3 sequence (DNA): TGTGCCAGCAGCTTAACTCCCCTAGCGGGGGGCTCCTACAATGAGCAGTTCTTC.

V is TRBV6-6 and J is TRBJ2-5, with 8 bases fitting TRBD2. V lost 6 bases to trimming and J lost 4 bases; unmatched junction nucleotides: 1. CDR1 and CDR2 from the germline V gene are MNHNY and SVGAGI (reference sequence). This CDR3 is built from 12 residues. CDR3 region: CASSGRGETQYF. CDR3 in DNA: TGTGCCAGCAGCGGGAGGGGAGAGACCCAGTACTTC.

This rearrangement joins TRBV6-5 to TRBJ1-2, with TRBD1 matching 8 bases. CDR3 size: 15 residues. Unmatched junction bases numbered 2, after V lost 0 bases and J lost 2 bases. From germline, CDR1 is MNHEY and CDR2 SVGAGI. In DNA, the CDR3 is TGTGCCAGCAGTTACTCCAGACAGGGGAACTATGGCTACACCTTC. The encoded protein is CASSYSRQGNYGYTF.

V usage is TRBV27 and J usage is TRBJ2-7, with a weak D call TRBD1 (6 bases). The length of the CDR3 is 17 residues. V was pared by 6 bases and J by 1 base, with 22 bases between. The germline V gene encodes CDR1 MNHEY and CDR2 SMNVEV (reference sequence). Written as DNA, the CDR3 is TGTGCCAGCAGCCCGATCAGGGTGGGCAGGGGATCCTACGAGCAGTACTTC. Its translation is CASSPIRVGRGSYEQYF.

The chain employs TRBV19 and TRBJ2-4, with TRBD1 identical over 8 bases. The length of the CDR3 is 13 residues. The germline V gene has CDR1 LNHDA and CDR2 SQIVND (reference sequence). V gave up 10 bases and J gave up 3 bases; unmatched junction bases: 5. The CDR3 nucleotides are TGTGCCACCATAGGGACAGGCAAAAACATTCAGTACTTC. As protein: CATIGTGKNIQYF.

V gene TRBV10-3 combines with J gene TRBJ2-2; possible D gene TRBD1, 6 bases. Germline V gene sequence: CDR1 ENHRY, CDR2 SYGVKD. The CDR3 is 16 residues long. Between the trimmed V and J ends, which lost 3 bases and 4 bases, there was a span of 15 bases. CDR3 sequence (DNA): TGTGCCATCAGTGATCAGGTTTCAGGGGTCACCGGGGAGCTGTTTTTT. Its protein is CAISDQVSGVTGELFF.

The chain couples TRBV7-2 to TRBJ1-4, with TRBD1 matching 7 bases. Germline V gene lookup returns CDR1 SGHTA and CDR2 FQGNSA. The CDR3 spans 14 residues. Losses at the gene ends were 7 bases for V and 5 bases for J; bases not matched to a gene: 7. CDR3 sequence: CASTRQGGNEKLFF. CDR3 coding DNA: TGTGCCAGCACCAGACAGGGAGGGAATGAAAAACTGTTTTTT.

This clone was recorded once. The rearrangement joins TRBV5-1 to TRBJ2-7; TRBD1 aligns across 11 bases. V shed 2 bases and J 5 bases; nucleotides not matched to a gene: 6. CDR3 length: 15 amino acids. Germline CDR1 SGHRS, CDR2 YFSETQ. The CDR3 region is CASSFLGQGVHEQYF. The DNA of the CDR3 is TGCGCCAGCAGCTTCCTGGGACAGGGGGTCCACGAGCAGTACTTC.

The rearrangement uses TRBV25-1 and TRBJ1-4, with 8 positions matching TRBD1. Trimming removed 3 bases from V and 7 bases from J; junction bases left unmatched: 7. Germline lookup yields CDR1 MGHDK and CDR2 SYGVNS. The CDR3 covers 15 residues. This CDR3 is CASSDPGQGSEKLFF. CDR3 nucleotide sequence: TGTGCCAGCAGTGATCCCGGACAGGGCAGTGAAAAACTGTTTTTT.

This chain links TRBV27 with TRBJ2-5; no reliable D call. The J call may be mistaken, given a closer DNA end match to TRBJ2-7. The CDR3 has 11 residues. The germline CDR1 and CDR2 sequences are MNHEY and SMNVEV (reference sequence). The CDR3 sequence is CASSYRYEQYF. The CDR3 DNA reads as TGTGCCAGCAGTTACCGGTACGAGCAGTACTTC.

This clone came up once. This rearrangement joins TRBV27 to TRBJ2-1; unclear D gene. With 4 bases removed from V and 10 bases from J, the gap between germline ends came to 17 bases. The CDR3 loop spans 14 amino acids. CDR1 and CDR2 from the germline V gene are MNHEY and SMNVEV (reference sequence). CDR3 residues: CASSSSRRLPEQFF. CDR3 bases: TGTGCCAGCAGTTCATCCCGTCGGCTCCCGGAGCAGTTCTTC.